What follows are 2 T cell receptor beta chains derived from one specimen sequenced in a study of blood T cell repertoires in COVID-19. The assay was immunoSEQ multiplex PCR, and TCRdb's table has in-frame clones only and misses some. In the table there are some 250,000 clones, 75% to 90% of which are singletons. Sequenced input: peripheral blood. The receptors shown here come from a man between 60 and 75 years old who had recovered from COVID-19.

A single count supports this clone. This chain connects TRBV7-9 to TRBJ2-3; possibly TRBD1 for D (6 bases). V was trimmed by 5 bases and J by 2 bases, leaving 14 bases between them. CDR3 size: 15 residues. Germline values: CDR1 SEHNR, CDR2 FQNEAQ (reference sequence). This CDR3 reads CASSLDRPYTDTQYF. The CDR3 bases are TGTGCCAGCAGCCTCGACAGGCCCTACACAGATACGCAGTATTTT.

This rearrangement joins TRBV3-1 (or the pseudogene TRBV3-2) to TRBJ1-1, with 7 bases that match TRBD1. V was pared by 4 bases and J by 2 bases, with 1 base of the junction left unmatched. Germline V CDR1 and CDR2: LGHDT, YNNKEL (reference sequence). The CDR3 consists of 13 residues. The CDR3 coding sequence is TGTGCCAGCAGCCCAGGGGGAAACACTGAAGCTTTCTTT. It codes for CASSPGGNTEAFF.